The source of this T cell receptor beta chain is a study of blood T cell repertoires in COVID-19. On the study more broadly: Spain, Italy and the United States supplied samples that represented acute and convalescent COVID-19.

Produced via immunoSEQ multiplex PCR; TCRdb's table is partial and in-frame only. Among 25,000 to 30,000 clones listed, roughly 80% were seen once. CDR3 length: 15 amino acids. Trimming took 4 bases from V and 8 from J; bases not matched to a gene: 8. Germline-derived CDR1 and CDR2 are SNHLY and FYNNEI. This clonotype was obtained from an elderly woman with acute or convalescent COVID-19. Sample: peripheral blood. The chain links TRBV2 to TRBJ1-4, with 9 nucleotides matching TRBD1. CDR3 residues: CASSGLGTGNEKLFF. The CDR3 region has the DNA TGTGCCAGCAGTGGGCTGGGGACAGGGAACGAAAAACTGTTTTTT.